The clone carrying this T cell receptor (beta chain) was detected once. Participants, roughly 18 to 90 years old, spanned under 30 US areas. Original data processing: Estimated nucleated cell counts came from reference gene primer amplification. Generated by immunoSEQ multiplex PCR, the TCRdb table keeps only in-frame clones and is missing some. V and J calls and clone size are as listed in that table; D and trimming were resolved from the DNA. The sample lists 390,000 or so clones, around 83% occurring once. The sample belongs to a study of blood T cell repertoires in COVID-19. The overall study: Sites in the United States, Italy and Spain provided acute and convalescent COVID-19 samples.

Sequenced sample: PBMCs or T cells enriched from blood (not recorded which). This clonotype was obtained from a woman aged 50 to 60 who had recovered from COVID-19.

The CDR3 region has the DNA TGTGCCAGCAGCCCGACCTTAGCGGGAGGGCCCAGGCAGCAGTACTTC. Its translation: CASSPTLAGGPRQQYF. V usage is TRBV7-2 and J usage is TRBJ2-7; TRBD2 aligns across 11 bases. The V gene's germline CDR1 is SGHTA and CDR2 FQGNSA. Unmatched junction bases numbered 14, after V lost 5 bases and J lost 8 bases. CDR3 length: 16 residues.